This T cell receptor (beta chain) was retrieved from a study of blood T cell repertoires in COVID-19. Seattle-derived patients entered the study during active infection and were followed longitudinally. Source study methods: How many nucleated cells were present was estimated from reference gene primer amplification. Method: immunoSEQ multiplex PCR; TCRdb's copy keeps in-frame clones and lacks some. D and trimming come from the DNA, and the V and J calls and clone size come from that table. The table lists around 140,000 clones, around 91% of them singletons, with roughly 13% in the top ten. The sequence was obtained from a man between 18 and 29 years old with COVID-19, enrolled during active disease. Sample: peripheral blood.

In DNA form, the CDR3 reads TGTGCCAGCAGCACCCGACAGGGTGGAGGTTCACCCCTCCACTTT. Its protein is CASSTRQGGGSPLHF. V is TRBV7-2 and J is TRBJ1-6, with TRBD1 matching over 7 bases. The CDR3 contains 15 residues. Germline CDR1 SGHTA, CDR2 FQGNSA. Trimming took 5 bases from V and 9 from J; bases not matched to a gene: 10.